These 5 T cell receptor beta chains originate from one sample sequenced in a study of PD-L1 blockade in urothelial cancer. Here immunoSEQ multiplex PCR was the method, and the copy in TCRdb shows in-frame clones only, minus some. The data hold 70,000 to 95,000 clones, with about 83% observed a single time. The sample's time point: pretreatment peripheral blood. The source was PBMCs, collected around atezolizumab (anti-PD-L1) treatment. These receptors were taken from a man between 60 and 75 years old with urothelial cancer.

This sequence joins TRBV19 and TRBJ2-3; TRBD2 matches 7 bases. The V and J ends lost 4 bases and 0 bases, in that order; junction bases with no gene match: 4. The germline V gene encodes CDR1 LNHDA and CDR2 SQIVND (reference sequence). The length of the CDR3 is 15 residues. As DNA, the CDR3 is TGTGCCAGTAGTACAAGCGGGGCTAGCACAGATACGCAGTATTTT. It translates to CASSTSGASTDTQYF.

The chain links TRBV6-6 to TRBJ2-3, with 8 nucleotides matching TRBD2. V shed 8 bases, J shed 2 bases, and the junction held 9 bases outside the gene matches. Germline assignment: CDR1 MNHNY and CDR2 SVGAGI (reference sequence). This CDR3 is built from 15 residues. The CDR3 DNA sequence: TGTGCCAGCGGCTTAGCGGGGATTACCACAGATACGCAGTATTTT. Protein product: CASGLAGITTDTQYF.

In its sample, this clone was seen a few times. The CDR3 protein is CASSAQYVGREYEQYF. The CDR3 DNA is TGTGCCAGCAGCGCCCAATACGTAGGCAGGGAATACGAGCAGTACTTC. The V and J genes are TRBV13 and TRBJ2-7, with TRBD1 as a possible D gene (5 bases). The ends were cut back, 5 bases at V and 4 bases at J, with 21 bases in the middle. The CDR3 extends over 16 amino acids. Germline assignment: CDR1 PRHDT and CDR2 FYEKMQ (reference sequence).

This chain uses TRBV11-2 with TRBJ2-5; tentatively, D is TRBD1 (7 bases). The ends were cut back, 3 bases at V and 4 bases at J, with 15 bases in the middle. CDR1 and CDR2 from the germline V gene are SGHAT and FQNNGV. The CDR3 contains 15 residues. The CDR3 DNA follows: TGTGCCAGCAGCTTCGGAGGGGGCCGAGGAGAGACCCAGTACTTC. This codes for CASSFGGGRGETQYF.

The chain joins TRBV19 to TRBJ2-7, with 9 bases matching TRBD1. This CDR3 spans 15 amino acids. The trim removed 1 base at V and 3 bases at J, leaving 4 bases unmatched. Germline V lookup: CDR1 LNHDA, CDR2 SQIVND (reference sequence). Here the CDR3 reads CASSIVTGGNYEQYF. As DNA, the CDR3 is TGTGCCAGTAGTATAGTCACAGGGGGCAACTACGAGCAGTACTTC.